This T cell receptor (beta chain) was identified in a study of blood T cell repertoires in COVID-19. Study overall: Sites across the United States, Italy and Spain contributed samples from acute and convalescent COVID-19. T cells, B-cell-depleted T cells, or PBMCs supplied cDNA or gDNA.

During active infection, Seattle patients enrolled and were then monitored through disease. The method was immunoSEQ multiplex PCR; TCRdb's version includes in-frame clones alone and lacks a portion of them. The sample lists 400,000 to 450,000 clones; about nine tenths were seen once. Germline V lookup: CDR1 SGHVS, CDR2 FQNEAQ. The CDR3 length is 15 residues. V was cut by 0 bases and J by 7 bases, with 15 bases left in between. The source material was peripheral blood. The chain combines TRBV7-8 with TRBJ1-2, with D possibly matching TRBD1 (5 bases). This TCR was sampled from a woman between 50 and 59 years old with COVID-19, enrolled during active disease. In DNA, the CDR3 is TGTGCCAGCAGCTTAGCGCCGATAGGGGTTAGTGGCTACACCTTC. Translation gives CASSLAPIGVSGYTF. Filled out from reference TRBV7-8 and TRBJ1-2, the complete variable domain reads GAGVSQSPRYKVAKRGQDVALRCDPISGHVSLFWYQQALGQGPEFLTYFQNEAQLDKSGLPSDRFFAERPEGSVSTLKIQRTQQEDSAVYLCASSLAPIGVSGYTFGSGTRLTVV.